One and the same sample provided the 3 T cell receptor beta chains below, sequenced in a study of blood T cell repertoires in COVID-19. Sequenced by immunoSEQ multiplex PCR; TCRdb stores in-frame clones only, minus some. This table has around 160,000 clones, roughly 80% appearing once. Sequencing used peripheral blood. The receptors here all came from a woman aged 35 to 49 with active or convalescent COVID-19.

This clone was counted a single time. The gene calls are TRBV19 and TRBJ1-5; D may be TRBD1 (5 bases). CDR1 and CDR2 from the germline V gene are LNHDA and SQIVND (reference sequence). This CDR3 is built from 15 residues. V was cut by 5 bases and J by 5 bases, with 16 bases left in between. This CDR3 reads CASSWGEGYDQPQHF. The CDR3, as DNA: TGTGCCAGTAGTTGGGGGGAGGGGTACGATCAGCCCCAGCATTTT.

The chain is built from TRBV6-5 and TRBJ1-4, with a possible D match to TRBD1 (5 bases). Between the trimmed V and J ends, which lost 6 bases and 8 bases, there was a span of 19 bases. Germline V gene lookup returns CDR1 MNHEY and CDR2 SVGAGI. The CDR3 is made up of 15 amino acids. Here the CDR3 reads CASSFRQPWREKLFF. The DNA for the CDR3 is TGTGCCAGCAGCTTTAGACAGCCCTGGCGGGAAAAACTGTTTTTT.

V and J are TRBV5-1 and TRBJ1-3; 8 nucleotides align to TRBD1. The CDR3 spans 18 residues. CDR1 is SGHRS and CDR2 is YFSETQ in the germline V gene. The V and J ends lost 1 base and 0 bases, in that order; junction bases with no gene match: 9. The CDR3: CASSLFEGQVPSGNTIYF. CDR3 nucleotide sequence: TGCGCCAGCAGCTTGTTTGAGGGACAGGTCCCCTCTGGAAACACCATATATTTT.